This T cell receptor (beta chain) was profiled in a study of T cells after yellow fever vaccination. Overall study findings and caveats: Reappearance after the booster was seen for most primary-vaccination clones, at 96% CD4 and 70% to 90% CD8. There was a small share of clonotypes that showed up in both the CD4 and CD8 compartments. Faster peaking, at day 5 versus 15, marked a secondary response that was weaker.

For this clonotype: Its antigen is unidentified.

Template switching by 5'RACE produced TCR cDNA, adding a universal primer site and UMIs. TCRdb re-analysed the 5' RACE reads in MiXCR, keeping a single row per CDR3 protein. The sample lists some 99,000 distinct CDR3 sequences; 5.8% were seen once. Per the germline V gene, CDR1 is MNHEY and CDR2 is SVGEGT. This CDR3 has 14 residues. V was clipped by 4 bases and J by 15 bases; unmatched bases: 12. The sequence came from a man between 18 and 29 years old who received the YFV17D yellow fever vaccine. The chain employs TRBV6-2 or TRBV6-3 and TRBJ1-6; 7 bases match TRBD1. The material sequenced was CD8+ T cells sorted from PBMCs, taken 10 days after the yellow fever booster vaccination. The CDR3 loop reads CASSSESWDRSLHF. For the CDR3, the DNA is TGTGCCAGCAGTTCCGAGTCCTGGGACAGAAGCCTCCACTTT.